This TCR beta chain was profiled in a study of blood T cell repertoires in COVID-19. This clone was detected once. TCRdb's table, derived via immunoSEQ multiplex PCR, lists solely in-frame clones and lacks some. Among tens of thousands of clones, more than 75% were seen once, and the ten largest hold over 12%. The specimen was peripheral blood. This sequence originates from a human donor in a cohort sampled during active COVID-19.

This CDR3 is CASSYEGTGVYNEQFF. For the CDR3, the DNA is TGTGCCAGCAGCTATGAGGGGACAGGGGTCTACAATGAGCAGTTCTTC. The V and J genes are TRBV7-2 and TRBJ2-1; 10 bases align to TRBD1. This CDR3 region has 16 residues. In germline, CDR1 is SGHTA, CDR2 FQGNSA. After removal of 4 bases from V and 3 bases from J, the junction contained 6 bases not matched to a gene.